What follows are 5 T cell receptor beta chains derived from one specimen sequenced in a study of Graves' ophthalmopathy and Graves' hyperthyroidism. RNA transcripts provided the template for amplifying TCR beta CDR3 regions. RT-PCR was first run with HTBI primers, then multiplex PCR in a second round. TCRdb redid the calling of the multiplex PCR reads with MiXCR, one entry per CDR3 protein. The table lists some 390,000 distinct CDR3 sequences, around 20% of them singletons. The sequenced sample consisted of peripheral blood. The source is a woman between 18 and 30 years old with Graves' ophthalmopathy.

This clonotype was counted at least ten times. The chain joins TRBV20-1 to TRBJ1-1; D is unresolved. Germline CDR1 and CDR2: DFQATT and SNEGSKA (reference sequence). CDR3 size: 13 residues. Trimming pared 1 base from V and 0 bases from J, leaving 6 bases between. Written as DNA, the CDR3 is TGCAGTGCTAGAGGGTTTTTGAACACTGAAGCTTTCTTT. It specifies CSARGFLNTEAFF.

This clonotype occurred many times. The rearrangement links TRBV30 to TRBJ2-7; 8 bases align to TRBD2. CDR1 and CDR2 (germline): GTSNPN, SVGIG (reference sequence). The length of the CDR3 is 13 residues. The J segment lost 5 bases and the V segment lost 3 bases, leaving 6 bases of the junction unmatched. The CDR3 nucleotides read TGTGCCTGGAGATCGGGCGGGAGGAACGAGCAGTACTTC. It is translated as CAWRSGGRNEQYF.

This clonotype showed up many times. The CDR3 bases are TGCAGTGCCATACCTAGACTGTGGGGGGGACAAGAGACCCAGTACTTC. Protein product: CSAIPRLWGGQETQYF. The chain recombines TRBV20-1 with TRBJ2-5; 7 bases line up with TRBD2. The germline V gene has CDR1 DFQATT and CDR2 SNEGSKA (reference sequence). Trimming at V came to 6 bases and at J to 2 bases, leaving 15 bases not matched to a gene. The CDR3 covers 16 residues.

In this sample, this clonotype turned up many times. CDR3 in amino acids: CASSSLSTGPYEQYF. Written as DNA, the CDR3 is TGTGCCAGCAGCTCCTTGAGCACAGGGCCCTACGAGCAGTACTTC. The chain combines TRBV7-2 with TRBJ2-7, with D possibly TRBD1 on 6 matching bases. The length of the CDR3 is 15 residues. Looked up from germline, CDR1 is SGHTA and CDR2 is FQGNSA. The V end lost 4 bases, the J end lost 2 bases, and 15 bases lay between the germline ends.

About this clonotype itself: A much larger clone differs by one base, so this may be a read error. The chain recombines TRBV30 with TRBJ2-7, with D perhaps matching TRBD2 (6 bases). Germline V gene sequence: CDR1 GTSNPN, CDR2 SVGIG (reference sequence). There are 15 residues in the CDR3. CDR3 residues: CARSVQTGSSYEHYF. The CDR3 DNA is TGTGCCCGGAGTGTACAGACCGGGAGCTCCTACGAGCATTACTTC.